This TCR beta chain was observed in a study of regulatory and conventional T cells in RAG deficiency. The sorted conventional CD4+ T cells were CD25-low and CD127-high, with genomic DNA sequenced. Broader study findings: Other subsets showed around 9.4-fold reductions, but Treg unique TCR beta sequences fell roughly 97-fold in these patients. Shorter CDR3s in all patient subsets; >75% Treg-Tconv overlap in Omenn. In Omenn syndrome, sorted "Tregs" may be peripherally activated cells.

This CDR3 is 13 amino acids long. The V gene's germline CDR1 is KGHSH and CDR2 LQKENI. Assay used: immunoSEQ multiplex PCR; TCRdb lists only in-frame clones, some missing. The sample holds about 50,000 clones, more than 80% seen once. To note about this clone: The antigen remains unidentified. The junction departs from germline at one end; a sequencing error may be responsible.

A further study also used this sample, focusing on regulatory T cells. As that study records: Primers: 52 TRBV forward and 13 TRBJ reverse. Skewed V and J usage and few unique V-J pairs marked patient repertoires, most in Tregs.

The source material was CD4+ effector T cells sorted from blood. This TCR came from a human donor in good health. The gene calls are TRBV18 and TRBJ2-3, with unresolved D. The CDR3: CANSPRLTDTQYF. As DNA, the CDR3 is TGTGCCAACTCACCTCGTCTCACAGATACGCAGTATTTT.